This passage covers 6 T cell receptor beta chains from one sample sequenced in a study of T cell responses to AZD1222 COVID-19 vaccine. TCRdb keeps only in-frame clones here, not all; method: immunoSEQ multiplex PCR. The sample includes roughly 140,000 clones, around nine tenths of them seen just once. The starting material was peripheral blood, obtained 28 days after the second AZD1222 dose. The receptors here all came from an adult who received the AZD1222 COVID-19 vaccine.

The CDR3 coding sequence is TGTGCCAGCAGTCTACTTCCGGGACAGGGGGCCAATGAGCAGTTCTTC. This sequence encodes CASSLLPGQGANEQFF. The chain links TRBV6-4 to TRBJ2-1; 12 nucleotides align to TRBD1. The CDR3 spans 16 residues. V dropped 5 bases and J dropped 6; count of bases not matched to a gene: 8. CDR1 MRHNA and CDR2 SNTAGT come from the germline V gene.

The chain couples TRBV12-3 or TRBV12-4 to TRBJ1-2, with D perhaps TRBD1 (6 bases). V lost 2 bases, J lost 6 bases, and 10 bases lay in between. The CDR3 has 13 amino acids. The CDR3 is CASSLKTGNGYTF. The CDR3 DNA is TGTGCCAGCAGTTTAAAGACAGGCAATGGCTACACCTTC.

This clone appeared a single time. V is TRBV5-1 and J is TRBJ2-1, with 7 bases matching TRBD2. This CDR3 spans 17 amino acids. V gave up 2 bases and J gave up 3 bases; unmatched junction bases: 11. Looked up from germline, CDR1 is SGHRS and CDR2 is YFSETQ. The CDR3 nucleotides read TGCGCCAGCAGCTTTAATGTTCGGGGGGACGTCTACAATGAGCAGTTCTTC. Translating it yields CASSFNVRGDVYNEQFF. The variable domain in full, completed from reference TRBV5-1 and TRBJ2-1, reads KAGVTQTPRYLIKTRGQQVTLSCSPISGHRSVSWYQQTPGQGLQFLFEYFSETQRNKGNFPGRFSGRQFSNSRSEMNVSTLELGDSALYLCASSFNVRGDVYNEQFFGPGTRLTVL.

The CDR3 DNA sequence: TGCGCCAGCAGCCAAGATGACAGAATCTACGAGCAGTACTTC. It translates to CASSQDDRIYEQYF. This chain links TRBV4-1 with TRBJ2-7; weak D call: TRBD1 (5 bases). Trimming cost V 0 bases and J 3 bases, with 9 bases left between them. Germline values: CDR1 MGHRA, CDR2 YSYEKL. This CDR3 spans 14 amino acids.

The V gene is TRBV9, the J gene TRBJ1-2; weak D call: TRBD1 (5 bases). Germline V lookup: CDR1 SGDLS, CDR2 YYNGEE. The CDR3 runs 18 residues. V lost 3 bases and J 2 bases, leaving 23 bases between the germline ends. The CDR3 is CASSAPTAPGNTNYGYTF. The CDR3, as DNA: TGTGCCAGCAGCGCCCCGACAGCCCCCGGAAATACAAACTATGGCTACACCTTC. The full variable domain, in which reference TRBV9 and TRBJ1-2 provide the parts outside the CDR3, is DSGVTQTPKHLITATGQRVTLRCSPRSGDLSVYWYQQSLDQGLQFLIQYYNGEERAKGNILERFSAQQFPDLHSELNLSSLELGDSALYFCASSAPTAPGNTNYGYTFGSGTRLTVV.

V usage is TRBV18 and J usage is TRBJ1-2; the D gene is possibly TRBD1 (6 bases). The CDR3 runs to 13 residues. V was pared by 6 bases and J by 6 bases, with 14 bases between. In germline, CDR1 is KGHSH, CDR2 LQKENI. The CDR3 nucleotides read TGTGCCAGCTCGGATACGGGGGCGAATGGCTACACCTTC. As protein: CASSDTGANGYTF.